Listed below are T cell receptor beta chains from one sample, sequenced in a study of post-analysis software for immune sequencing data. Each CDR3 protein gets one entry after TCRdb re-called the PCR reads with MiXCR. Here the sample spans about 540,000 distinct CDR3 sequences, roughly 34% being singletons. The sample comprised blood. These receptor sequences come from a girl between 2 and 17 years old with multiple sclerosis. Both conserved end residues are part of each CDR3. The order of the fields is D gene, V gene, J gene, clone size, CDR3 protein, CDR3 DNA. D genes are given only for firm matches. A row's size may be missing; if present it is once, few, many or a size class.

D: TRBD2; V: TRBV20-1; J: TRBJ2-1; size: few; CDR3: CSARDPAGGNEQFF; DNA: TGCAGTGCTAGAGATCCGGCGGGGGGGAATGAGCAGTTCTTC
D: TRBD1; V: TRBV5-1; J: TRBJ2-2; size: NA; CDR3: CASSSQGQGASGELFF; DNA: TGCGCCAGCAGCTCCCAGGGACAGGGGGCGTCCGGGGAGCTGTTTTTT
D: TRBD1; V: TRBV6-6; J: TRBJ1-5; size: NA; CDR3: CASSYSTGGLQPQHF; DNA: TGTGCCAGCAGTTACTCGACAGGGGGATTACAGCCCCAGCATTTT
D: NA; V: TRBV10-3; J: TRBJ1-5; size: NA; CDR3: CAISEGIQENQPQHF; DNA: TGTGCCATTAGTGAGGGAATACAGGAGAATCAGCCCCAGCATTTT
D: TRBD2; V: TRBV27; J: TRBJ2-7; size: few; CDR3: CASSLSVSGEPYEQYF; DNA: TGTGCCAGCAGTTTATCCGTTAGCGGGGAGCCCTACGAGCAGTACTTC
D: NA; V: TRBV29-1; J: TRBJ1-2; size: NA; CDR3: CSVPDSTNYGYTF; DNA: TGCAGCGTTCCCGACAGCACTAACTATGGCTACACCTTC
D: NA; V: TRBV10-3; J: TRBJ2-7; size: few; CDR3: CAIVRGSYSYEQYF; DNA: TGTGCCATCGTAAGGGGTTCCTACTCCTACGAGCAGTACTTC
D: TRBD1; V: TRBV20-1; J: TRBJ1-1; size: once; CDR3: CSARGTPGWTGETEAFF; DNA: TGCAGTGCTAGAGGTACTCCCGGTTGGACAGGGGAAACTGAAGCTTTCTTT
D: NA; V: TRBV27; J: TRBJ1-5; size: NA; CDR3: CASSRLSGQPQHF; DNA: TGTGCCAGCTCGAGACTATCGGGACAGCCCCAGCATTTT
D: TRBD2; V: TRBV27; J: TRBJ2-3; size: NA; CDR3: CASRWSGGLADTQYF; DNA: TGTGCCAGCAGGTGGAGCGGGGGGTTAGCAGATACGCAGTATTTT
D: NA; V: TRBV10-3; J: TRBJ1-4; size: NA; CDR3: CAISESDRRGEKRFF; DNA: TGTGCCATCAGTGAGTCCGACAGAAGAGGTGAAAAACGGTTTTTT
D: NA; V: TRBV7-9; J: TRBJ2-7; size: few; CDR3: CASSLWGYGSYEQYF; DNA: TGTGCCAGCAGCTTATGGGGTTATGGCTCCTACGAGCAGTACTTC
D: NA; V: TRBV27; J: TRBJ2-7; size: once; CDR3: CASSFWGASSYEQYF; DNA: TGTGCCAGCAGTTTTTGGGGGGCGAGCTCCTACGAGCAGTACTTC
D: NA; V: TRBV20-1; J: TRBJ2-1; size: NA; CDR3: CSARSFRGLLFF; DNA: TGCAGTGCTAGATCATTCAGGGGACTCTTGTTCTTC
D: TRBD2; V: TRBV10-3; J: TRBJ2-5; size: NA; CDR3: CAISRKGLAGGPKETQYF; DNA: TGTGCCATCAGTAGAAAGGGACTAGCGGGGGGACCTAAAGAGACCCAGTACTTC
D: NA; V: TRBV20-1; J: TRBJ2-3; size: few; CDR3: CSPRSTDTQYF; DNA: TGCAGTCCTCGAAGCACAGATACGCAGTATTTT
D: NA; V: TRBV6-5; J: TRBJ1-2; size: NA; CDR3: CASSYFGGRGYTF; DNA: TGTGCCAGCAGTTATTTCGGGGGACGGGGCTACACCTTC
D: NA; V: TRBV12-3/TRBV12-4; J: TRBJ2-3; size: NA; CDR3: CASKRVVRVEDTQYF; DNA: TGTGCCAGCAAGCGGGTGGTAAGGGTAGAAGATACGCAGTATTTT
D: TRBD1; V: TRBV5-5; J: TRBJ1-5; size: NA; CDR3: CASSLRQGANQPQHF; DNA: TGTGCCAGCAGCTTGAGGCAGGGGGCTAATCAGCCCCAGCATTTT
D: NA; V: TRBV4-1; J: TRBJ2-3; size: NA; CDR3: CATSGTSTDTQYF; DNA: TGCGCCACGAGCGGAACTAGCACAGATACGCAGTATTTT
D: TRBD1; V: TRBV20-1; J: TRBJ2-5; size: few; CDR3: CSAPVRGRIQETQYF; DNA: TGCAGTGCTCCAGTCAGGGGGCGTATCCAAGAGACCCAGTACTTC
D: NA; V: TRBV20-1; J: TRBJ1-2; size: NA; CDR3: CSATRADSYGYTF; DNA: TGCAGTGCTACCAGGGCAGATAGCTATGGCTACACCTTC
D: NA; V: TRBV14; J: TRBJ2-2; size: NA; CDR3: CASSPLRGRGSFGELFF; DNA: TGTGCCAGCAGCCCCCTTAGAGGCAGGGGTTCCTTCGGGGAGCTGTTTTTT
D: NA; V: TRBV12-3/TRBV12-4; J: TRBJ1-1; size: NA; CDR3: CASRPRGSTEAFF; DNA: TGTGCCAGCAGACCTAGAGGCTCCACTGAAGCTTTCTTT
D: NA; V: TRBV6-6; J: TRBJ2-7; size: few; CDR3: CASTDRILYEQYF; DNA: TGTGCCAGCACAGACAGAATCCTCTACGAGCAGTACTTC
D: NA; V: TRBV3-1; J: TRBJ2-1; size: NA; CDR3: CASSQGSSHNEQFF; DNA: TGTGCCAGCAGCCAAGGGTCATCACACAATGAGCAGTTCTTC
D: NA; V: TRBV7-3; J: TRBJ2-7; size: many; CDR3: CASSQPGSYEQYF; DNA: TGTGCCAGCAGTCAACCGGGGTCCTACGAGCAGTACTTC